This T cell receptor (beta chain) was documented in a study of T cell repertoires in cytomegalovirus infection. Study at large: As its CMV epitopes, the study selected recently identified HLA-C-restricted and well-studied HLA-B-restricted targets. Based on public TCR beta signatures, there were indications of CMV infection and of a matching HLA type. General study points: HLA-C-restricted CMV clonotypes gave the most frequent clonotype in two of eight donors.

TCRdb reprocessed the reads with MiXCR, giving one entry per CDR3 protein. The table lists approximately 990,000 distinct CDR3 sequences, around 32% of them singletons. A word on this clonotype: What it recognizes is unknown. Germline is not matched at one junction end, which may reflect a read error.

The germline V gene encodes CDR1 MGHRA and CDR2 YSYEKL. The CDR3 covers 15 residues. The rearrangement links TRBV4-1 to TRBJ1-2; perhaps TRBD1 as D (5 bases). Source: cultured CD8+ T cells from PBMCs, taken from culture after CMV antigen stimulation. The TCR was taken from a human donor in good health (CMV status not recorded). Some clones in this sample may be carry-over from other donors' samples. This CDR3 is CASSQEAGLVYGYNF. The CDR3, as DNA: TGCGCCAGCAGCCAAGAGGCAGGGCTTGTCTATGGCTACAACTTC.